This T cell receptor (beta chain) was obtained from a study of siplizumab effects on memory and regulatory T cells. CDR1 is MGHDK, CDR2 SYGVNS, per germline. This CDR3 spans 12 amino acids. The V end lost 2 bases, the J end lost 6 bases, and 8 bases lay between the germline ends. Assay: immunoSEQ multiplex PCR; the TCRdb copy retains only in-frame clones and omits some. Here the sample spans some 100,000 clones, 93% being singletons. Input material: CD8+ T cells sorted from blood. This TCR came from a human donor in good health. The chain joins TRBV25-1 to TRBJ2-7; D may be TRBD2 (7 bases). The CDR3 bases are TGTGCCAGCAGTGAACGGGGGGCCGAGCAGTACTTC. It specifies CASSERGAEQYF.